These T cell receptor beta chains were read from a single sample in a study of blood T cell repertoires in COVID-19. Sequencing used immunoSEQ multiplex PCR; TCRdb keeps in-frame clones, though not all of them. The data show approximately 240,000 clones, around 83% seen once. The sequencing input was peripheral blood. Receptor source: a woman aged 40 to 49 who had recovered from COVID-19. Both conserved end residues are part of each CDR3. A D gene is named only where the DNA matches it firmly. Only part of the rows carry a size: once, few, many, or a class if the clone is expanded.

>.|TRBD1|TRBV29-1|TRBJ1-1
CSVSTGVGFNTEAFF
TGCAGCGTTTCAACAGGGGTGGGCTTTAACACTGAAGCTTTCTTT
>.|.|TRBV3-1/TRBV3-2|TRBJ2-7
CASSQAGLFYEQYF
TGTGCCAGCAGCCAAGCAGGACTGTTCTACGAGCAGTACTTC
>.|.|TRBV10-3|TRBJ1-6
CAISESSLGGLNSPLHF
TGTGCCATCAGTGAGTCGAGTCTGGGTGGGCTTAATTCACCCCTCCACTTT
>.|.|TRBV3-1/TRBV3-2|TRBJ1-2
CASSPAGYYGYTF
TGTGCCAGCAGCCCGGCGGGTTACTATGGCTACACCTTC
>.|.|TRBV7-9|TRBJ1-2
CASSLYSSINYGYTF
TGTGCCAGCAGCTTATACAGTTCGATTAACTATGGCTACACCTTC
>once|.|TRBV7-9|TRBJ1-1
CASSREWENTEAFF
TGTGCCAGCAGCCGGGAATGGGAGAACACTGAAGCTTTCTTT
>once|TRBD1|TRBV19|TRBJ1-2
CASSIFQGAGYGYTF
TGTGCCAGTAGTATTTTCCAGGGGGCAGGGTATGGCTACACCTTC
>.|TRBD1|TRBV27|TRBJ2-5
CASSTNRDRRETQYF
TGTGCCAGCAGTACTAACCGGGACAGAAGAGAGACCCAGTACTTC
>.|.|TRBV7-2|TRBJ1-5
CASSIGSQPQHF
TGTGCCAGCAGTATAGGGAGTCAGCCCCAGCATTTT
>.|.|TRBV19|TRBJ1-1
CASSIRDKNTEAFF
TGTGCCAGTAGTATCCGGGACAAGAACACTGAAGCTTTCTTT